Listed below are T cell receptor beta chains from one sample, sequenced in a study of blood T cell repertoires in COVID-19. Assay used: immunoSEQ multiplex PCR; TCRdb lists only in-frame clones, some missing. The data show almost 250,000 clones, more than 85% seen once. The sequenced sample was PBMCs or T cells enriched from blood (not recorded which). The receptors come from a woman between 45 and 65 years old who had recovered from COVID-19. The CDR3 runs from the conserved cysteine through the conserved F or W. A D gene is named only where the DNA matches it firmly. A clone size is listed for some rows: how often the clone was seen (once, few, many), or a class if it is expanded.

v_call: TRBV7-9; clone_size: NA; d_call: NA; j_call: TRBJ2-7; cdr3_nt: TGTGCCAGCAGCTTAGGCCCCGGGCAGTACTTC; cdr3_aa: CASSLGPGQYF
v_call: TRBV7-3; clone_size: NA; d_call: TRBD2; j_call: TRBJ2-5; cdr3_nt: TGTGCCAGCAGCTTAAGAGGGGCTAGCGGACAAGAGACCCAGTACTTC; cdr3_aa: CASSLRGASGQETQYF
v_call: TRBV5-1; clone_size: NA; d_call: NA; j_call: TRBJ1-1; cdr3_nt: TGCGCCAGCAGCTTGGGGACAGCAATGAACACTGAAGCTTTCTTT; cdr3_aa: CASSLGTAMNTEAFF
v_call: TRBV7-2; clone_size: few; d_call: NA; j_call: TRBJ2-1; cdr3_nt: TGTGCCAGCAGCTTAGAGACTAGGTTGGTGGGTGAGCAGTTCTTC; cdr3_aa: CASSLETRLVGEQFF
v_call: TRBV9; clone_size: NA; d_call: NA; j_call: TRBJ2-2; cdr3_nt: TGTGCCAGCAGCGTCGCGAGCGCCTCTGCCGGGGAGCTGTTTTTT; cdr3_aa: CASSVASASAGELFF
v_call: TRBV7-7; clone_size: NA; d_call: TRBD1; j_call: TRBJ2-2; cdr3_nt: TGTGCTAGCGCCAGAGGACAGGGCGCGAACACCGGGGAGCTGTTTTTT; cdr3_aa: CASARGQGANTGELFF
v_call: TRBV5-1; clone_size: NA; d_call: NA; j_call: TRBJ1-2; cdr3_nt: TGCGCCAGCAGCTTGGACTCCGGGCCCAGGGTACATGGCTACACCTTC; cdr3_aa: CASSLDSGPRVHGYTF
v_call: TRBV23-1; clone_size: NA; d_call: NA; j_call: TRBJ1-4; cdr3_nt: TGCGCCAGGGGGGCAGGGGATGAAAAACTGTTTTTT; cdr3_aa: CARGAGDEKLFF
v_call: TRBV2; clone_size: NA; d_call: NA; j_call: TRBJ2-1; cdr3_nt: TGTGCCAGCAGTGTTCCCCGGGAGTGGGAGATGGATTGGAATGAGCAGTTCTTC; cdr3_aa: CASSVPREWEMDWNEQFF
v_call: TRBV7-6; clone_size: NA; d_call: TRBD2; j_call: TRBJ2-3; cdr3_nt: TGTGCCAGCAGCTTAGGGCCTAGCGGGAGAGGTGGGGATACGCAGTATTTT; cdr3_aa: CASSLGPSGRGGDTQYF